The 18 T cell receptor beta chains below come from one sample, sequenced in a study of cytomegalovirus exposure and HLA in healthy donors. 13 Jbeta primers and 60 Vbeta primers were used for the PCR. The table came from immunoSEQ multiplex PCR; TCRdb's copy has only in-frame clones and leaves some out. The data include 220,000 or so clones; the top ten clones carry about 1%. The sample comprised PBMCs. The source of these receptors is a girl aged 2-10 years in good health and CMV-seropositive.

V is TRBV9 and J is TRBJ1-4; 7 bases agree with TRBD1. The V segment lost 4 bases and the J segment 4 bases; nucleotides outside the gene matches: 7. Germline CDR1 is SGDLS and CDR2 is YYNGEE. CDR3 length equals 15 residues. CDR3 amino acids: CASSPGQAYNEKLFF. CDR3 bases: TGTGCCAGCAGCCCCGGACAGGCCTATAATGAAAAACTGTTTTTT.

This chain connects TRBV6-4 to TRBJ1-5; D unresolved. V lost 5 bases to trimming and J lost 1 base, with 6 bases between them. CDR3 size: 13 residues. Germline CDR1 reads MRHNA; CDR2 reads SNTAGT. CDR3 amino acids: CASSSGSNQPQHF. CDR3 sequence (DNA): TGTGCCAGCAGTTCCGGGAGCAATCAGCCCCAGCATTTT.

This CDR3 reads CASSLRDYSGELFF. Written as DNA, the CDR3 is TGTGCCAGCAGCCTGAGGGACTACTCCGGGGAGCTGTTTTTT. This chain connects TRBV5-5 to TRBJ2-2; 7 bases map to TRBD2. The V segment lost 4 bases and the J segment 6 bases; nucleotides outside the gene matches: 6. Germline CDR1 and CDR2: SGHKS and YYEKEE (reference sequence). This CDR3 spans 14 amino acids.

CDR3 amino acids: CASSRGEGRAYEQYF. CDR3 DNA sequence: TGTGCCAGCAGCCGCGGGGAGGGAAGAGCCTACGAGCAGTACTTC. This chain connects TRBV13 to TRBJ2-5; 7 nucleotides line up with TRBD2. The J call may be wrong; the DNA end is better matched by TRBJ2-7. Germline values: CDR1 PRHDT, CDR2 FYEKMQ (reference sequence). The CDR3 contains 15 residues.

The genes are TRBV28 and TRBJ2-3, with 12 bases matching TRBD2. The CDR3 spans 17 residues. After removal of 5 bases from V and 0 bases from J, the junction contained 6 bases not matched to a gene. Germline CDR1 and CDR2: MDHEN and SYDVKM. Here the CDR3 reads CASSPTGLAGSTDTQYF. Here the CDR3 DNA reads TGTGCCAGCAGTCCCACGGGACTAGCGGGTAGCACAGATACGCAGTATTTT.

V gene TRBV6-5 combines with J gene TRBJ2-7; 8 bases line up with TRBD2. Trimming cost V 0 bases and J 2 bases; bases outside gene matches: 6. This CDR3 has 16 amino acids. The V gene's germline CDR1 is MNHEY and CDR2 SVGAGI. Written as DNA, the CDR3 is TGTGCCAGCAGTTACTCGACACTAGCGGCCCCCTACGAGCAGTACTTC. Translated, it gives CASSYSTLAAPYEQYF.

This chain links TRBV4-1 with TRBJ1-1; 7 bases are shared with TRBD1. J gave up 11 bases and V 1 base, and 7 bases lay outside the gene matches. Germline lookup yields CDR1 MGHRA and CDR2 YSYEKL. This CDR3 region has 13 residues. CDR3 in amino acids: CASSQVPDRPAFF. In DNA, the CDR3 is TGCGCCAGCAGCCAAGTACCGGACAGGCCCGCTTTCTTT.

The CDR3 protein is CASSQDTGTRTDTQYF. The CDR3 nucleotides read TGCGCCAGCAGCCAAGATACAGGGACGCGGACAGATACGCAGTATTTT. The chain recombines TRBV4-1 with TRBJ2-3; perhaps TRBD1 as D (6 bases). CDR1 is MGHRA and CDR2 is YSYEKL in the germline V gene. Trimming removed 0 bases at V and 3 bases at J, with 13 bases between. This CDR3 has 16 amino acids.

The chain is built from TRBV27 and TRBJ2-3, with TRBD2 matching 9 bases. Per germline, CDR1 MNHEY and CDR2 SMNVEV (reference sequence). There are 15 residues in the CDR3. V dropped 3 bases and J dropped 2; count of bases not matched to a gene: 3. DNA for the CDR3: TGTGCCAGCAGTTTGGGACTAGCTTTCACAGATACGCAGTATTTT. This sequence encodes CASSLGLAFTDTQYF.

The chain has TRBV5-4 and TRBJ2-6; 9 bases map to TRBD1. This CDR3 has 16 residues. The J segment lost 1 base and the V segment lost 3 bases, leaving 2 bases of the junction unmatched. CDR1 is SGHNT, CDR2 YYREEE, per germline (reference sequence). The CDR3 spells CASSWDRESGANVLTF. CDR3 nucleotide sequence: TGTGCCAGCAGCTGGGACAGGGAATCTGGGGCCAACGTCCTGACTTTC.

The rearrangement joins TRBV18 to TRBJ1-1; D is unresolved. Deletions cut 0 bases from V and 4 bases from J, with 9 bases between. The germline V gene has CDR1 KGHSH and CDR2 LQKENI. The CDR3 is 14 residues long. The CDR3 reads CASSPPNRPTEAFF. CDR3 DNA sequence: TGTGCCAGCTCACCACCTAACAGACCCACTGAAGCTTTCTTT.

The J gene is TRBJ1-1, the V gene TRBV23-1; D gene uncertain. TRBV23-1 is designated an ORF whose function remains uncertain. The germline V and J ends were trimmed by 0 bases and 4 bases, with 6 bases remaining between them. The CDR3 length is 13 residues. Here the CDR3 DNA reads TGCGCCAGCAGTCAATCGAGGTTCACTGAAGCTTTCTTT. Translating gives CASSQSRFTEAFF.

The CDR3 nucleotides are TGTGCCAGCAGACCCGGACAGGGGGCGAGTCAGCCCCAGCATTTT. Protein: CASRPGQGASQPQHF. The J gene is TRBJ1-5, the V gene TRBV6-5; 11 nucleotides agree with TRBD1. Germline V gives CDR1 MNHEY, CDR2 SVGAGI. The CDR3 has 15 amino acids. Trimming took 6 bases from V and 6 from J; bases not matched to a gene: 7.

The chain has TRBV11-3 and TRBJ2-5; the D gene is possibly TRBD2 (6 bases). The CDR3 runs 13 residues. Trimming pared 8 bases from V and 7 bases from J, leaving 17 bases between. Germline V CDR1 and CDR2: SGHNT, YENEEA. The CDR3 protein is CASGVTREGTQYF. The CDR3 coding sequence is TGTGCCAGCGGCGTAACGCGGGAAGGGACCCAGTACTTC.

The gene calls are TRBV4-1 and TRBJ1-2; D not resolved. Germline V lookup: CDR1 MGHRA, CDR2 YSYEKL. Trimming took off 2 bases at V and 8 bases at J, with 18 bases between the two ends. This CDR3 spans 15 amino acids. The chain's CDR3 is CASSQSDRRAWGYTF. DNA for the CDR3: TGCGCCAGCAGCCAATCAGATAGGAGGGCGTGGGGCTACACCTTC.

The chain joins TRBV10-3 to TRBJ2-5; 8 bases line up with TRBD2. Trimming at V came to 5 bases and at J to 5 bases, leaving 7 bases not matched to a gene. Per the germline V gene, CDR1 is ENHRY and CDR2 is SYGVKD. There are 14 residues in the CDR3. The CDR3 sequence is CAISREGRDETQYF. Written as DNA, the CDR3 is TGTGCCATCAGTCGGGAGGGCCGGGATGAGACCCAGTACTTC.

This sequence joins TRBV28 and TRBJ1-5; 9 bases map to TRBD1. Germline CDR1 and CDR2: MDHEN and SYDVKM. V gave up 5 bases and J gave up 1 base; unmatched junction bases: 9. This CDR3 is 17 amino acids long. CDR3 DNA: TGTGCCAGCAGTACAACTCAGGGACAGGGCAGCAATCAGCCCCAGCATTTT. This sequence encodes CASSTTQGQGSNQPQHF.

This chain uses TRBV2 with TRBJ1-1, with 7 positions matching TRBD1. The CDR3 extends over 13 amino acids. Trimming at V came to 8 bases and at J to 0 bases, leaving 3 bases not matched to a gene. In germline, CDR1 is SNHLY, CDR2 FYNNEI. CDR3 residues: CASQTGMNTEAFF. The DNA for the CDR3 is TGTGCCAGCCAGACAGGGATGAACACTGAAGCTTTCTTT.